The text below deals with one TCR beta chain. Its specificity is not known. This sample was taken from a study of T cell responses to AZD1222 COVID-19 vaccine. The study, taken as a whole, reports: Vaccine-associated CD4 TCRs ranged over spike, dominating at 160-218 and 743-854.

This table comes from immunoSEQ multiplex PCR, and its TCRdb copy is limited to in-frame clones, with some not included. This sample has some 160,000 clones, with approximately 90% found just once. V trimming: 9 bases; J trimming: 4 bases; junction bases outside the gene matches: 3. Germline V gene lookup returns CDR1 MNHEY and CDR2 SMNVEV (reference sequence). The CDR3 sequence is 12 residues long. This rearrangement joins TRBV27 to TRBJ2-1; 7 bases fit TRBD1. The sequencing used peripheral blood, collected on day 0 of AZD1222 vaccination. This TCR derives from an adult in good health. CDR3 coding DNA: TGTGCCAGTAAGACAGGGTACAATGAGCAGTTCTTC. Protein: CASKTGYNEQFF.